The 28 T cell receptor beta chains below were found in one sample sequenced in a study of PD-1 blockade in classical Hodgkin lymphoma. As to time point: cycle 4 day 1 (C4D1), after five to seven weeks of nivolumab. All the patients suffered relapse after autologous stem cell transplantation, and brentuximab vedotin exposure differed. The method was immunoSEQ multiplex PCR; TCRdb's version includes in-frame clones alone and lacks a portion of them. The profile covers about 33,000 clones, with around 74% appearing a single time and under 4.5% taken by the ten largest. Sequenced material: peripheral blood mononuclear cells (PBMCs), taken before the fourth cycle of nivolumab. All receptors derive from a human donor with classical Hodgkin lymphoma.

By its share, this clone is medium-sized. This likely comes from a read error, as the CDR3 has no conserved phenylalanine or tryptophan at its end. The limits of the CDR3 on the DNA are not certain, so only TCRdb's listed CDR3 is given. The genes are TRBV2 and TRBJ1-1. The CDR3 extends over 11 residues, inclusive of both ends. Germline loops: CDR1 SNHLY, CDR2 FYNNEI. The CDR3 sequence is CASSDNEGSPV.

The CDR3 DNA is TGTGCCAGCGGACCAGGGGGGGAGGGCTACACCTTC. It translates to CASGPGGEGYTF. The rearrangement uses TRBV6-5 and TRBJ1-2; TRBD1 aligns across 7 bases. This CDR3 has 12 residues. The germline V gene has CDR1 MNHEY and CDR2 SVGAGI. J was trimmed by 8 bases and V by 8 bases; bases with no gene match: 8.

The chain uses TRBV29-1 and TRBJ2-5, with 12 bases that match TRBD2. V trimming: 3 bases; J trimming: 6 bases; junction bases outside the gene matches: 17. CDR1 is SQVTM, CDR2 ANQGSEA, per germline. The CDR3 covers 18 residues. The CDR3 DNA follows: TGCAGCGTTGAGGTCGTAGGGCTAGCGGGGGGGCCTGAGAAGACCCAGTACTTC. It yields the protein CSVEVVGLAGGPEKTQYF.

Comments on this clone: The junction departs from the called germline gene at one end, perhaps through a read error. The chain uses TRBV7-7 and TRBJ2-7; 7 nucleotides match TRBD1. The CDR3 is 13 residues long. Per the germline V gene, CDR1 is SSHAT and CDR2 is FNYEAQ (reference sequence). CDR3 sequence (DNA): TGTGCTAGCAGTTTGACAGGGTGGGACGAGCAGTACTTC. It encodes CASSLTGWDEQYF.

This clone was recorded once. This chain connects TRBV19 to TRBJ2-1, with 7 bases fitting TRBD2. The V segment lost 4 bases and the J segment 3 bases; nucleotides outside the gene matches: 0. The CDR3 sequence is 13 residues long. Germline assignment: CDR1 LNHDA and CDR2 SQIVND (reference sequence). The CDR3, as DNA: TGTGCCAGTAGTAGGGGGGGCTACAATGAGCAGTTCTTC. This codes for CASSRGGYNEQFF.

This clone was counted a single time. This chain joins TRBV14 and TRBJ2-1, with 7 positions matching TRBD1. Germline CDR1 and CDR2: SGHDN and FVKESK. The CDR3 consists of 15 residues. V was pared by 5 bases and J by 4 bases, with 8 bases of the junction left unmatched. The CDR3 DNA reads as TGTGCCAGCAGCAAGGGGACAGATCGTTACAATGAGCAGTTCTTC. Residues: CASSKGTDRYNEQFF.

This clone was counted between two and nine times. The chain uses TRBV6-5 and TRBJ1-1; tentative D call: TRBD1 (6 bases). V was clipped by 7 bases and J by 1 base, with 10 bases between them. Germline V lookup: CDR1 MNHEY, CDR2 SVGAGI. CDR3 length: 13 residues. The CDR3 DNA follows: TGTGCCAGCACCGTGACAGGGAACACTGAAGCTTTCTTT. It specifies CASTVTGNTEAFF.

CDR3 sequence (DNA): TGTGCCAGCAGATTAGCGGCTGTGGGAGAGCAGTACTTC. Protein sequence: CASRLAAVGEQYF. The J gene is TRBJ2-7, the V gene TRBV6-7; D perhaps matches TRBD2 (6 bases). TRBV6-7 is assigned to the ORF class and has an uncertain function. Trimming removed 6 bases at V and 7 bases at J, with 16 bases between. This CDR3 region has 13 residues.

The genes are TRBV13 and TRBJ1-2; 11 nucleotides match TRBD1. This CDR3 spans 16 amino acids. After removal of 0 bases from V and 6 bases from J, the junction contained 6 bases not matched to a gene. The germline CDR1 and CDR2 sequences are PRHDT and FYEKMQ (reference sequence). The CDR3 DNA reads TGTGCCAGCAGCTTAGGCTTCGGACAGGGGGCGGATGGCTACACCTTC. Amino acids: CASSLGFGQGADGYTF.

This clone was observed a single time. The rearrangement uses TRBV6-5 and TRBJ2-3; a possible D gene is TRBD2 (7 bases). V was shortened by 6 bases and J by 3 bases, with 10 bases between the two germline ends. This CDR3 region has 13 residues. Germline values: CDR1 MNHEY, CDR2 SVGAGI. The CDR3 spells CASRGGDTDTQYF. CDR3 nucleotide sequence: TGTGCCAGCAGAGGGGGGGATACAGATACGCAGTATTTT.

Relative to its sample, this clone is medium-sized. The genes are TRBV30 and TRBJ1-2; tentatively, D is TRBD1 (6 bases). With 7 bases removed from V and 2 bases from J, the gap between germline ends came to 17 bases. Germline V lookup: CDR1 GTSNPN, CDR2 SVGIG (reference sequence). The CDR3 runs to 14 residues. CDR3 sequence reads: CAYNPVTGNYGYTF. The DNA of the CDR3 is TGTGCCTATAACCCCGTAACAGGGAACTATGGCTACACCTTC.

The chain combines TRBV5-4 with TRBJ1-1, with 9 nucleotides matching TRBD1. Germline loops: CDR1 SGHNT, CDR2 YYREEE (reference sequence). The CDR3 consists of 16 residues. With V trimmed by 3 bases and J by 0 bases, 6 bases remained unmatched. The CDR3 here is CASSWGTGRLNTEAFF. CDR3 nucleotide sequence: TGTGCCAGCAGCTGGGGGACAGGGAGGTTGAACACTGAAGCTTTCTTT.

This chain connects TRBV10-3 to TRBJ2-2; a possible D gene is TRBD1 (5 bases). Deletions cut 11 bases from V and 0 bases from J, with 10 bases between. Looked up from germline, CDR1 is ENHRY and CDR2 is SYGVKD. The CDR3 has 13 residues. The CDR3 loop is CASRQSNTGELFF. As DNA, the CDR3 is TGTGCCTCCCGACAGTCGAACACCGGGGAGCTGTTTTTT.

This clone was picked up a small number of times. V usage is TRBV7-8 and J usage is TRBJ2-7; D gene ambiguous. CDR3 length: 13 amino acids. Trimming took off 5 bases at V and 1 base at J, with 9 bases between the two ends. The germline V gene encodes CDR1 SGHVS and CDR2 FQNEAQ. CDR3 sequence reads: CASSPPDSYEQYF. DNA for the CDR3: TGTGCCAGCAGCCCCCCCGATTCCTACGAGCAGTACTTC. Based on the CDR3 plus reference TRBV7-8 and TRBJ2-7, the full variable domain is GAGVSQSPRYKVAKRGQDVALRCDPISGHVSLFWYQQALGQGPEFLTYFQNEAQLDKSGLPSDRFFAERPEGSVSTLKIQRTQQEDSAVYLCASSPPDSYEQYFGPGTRLTVT.

A few counts support this clone. The chain employs TRBV27 and TRBJ1-2, with TRBD1 matching 7 bases. Germline CDR1 and CDR2: MNHEY and SMNVEV (reference sequence). The V segment lost 4 bases and the J segment 3 bases; nucleotides outside the gene matches: 8. The CDR3 spans 15 residues. This CDR3 is CASSSQPGQYYGYTF. CDR3 bases: TGTGCCAGCAGTTCCCAGCCGGGACAGTACTATGGCTACACCTTC.

The chain employs TRBV7-8 and TRBJ1-5; D is unresolved. This CDR3 has 16 residues. Trimming shortened V by 6 bases and J by 1 base, and 16 bases separated the two germline ends. Germline CDR1 and CDR2: SGHVS and FQNEAQ. The CDR3 loop reads CASRITWVYSNQPQHF. CDR3 nucleotide sequence: TGTGCCAGCAGAATTACTTGGGTCTACAGCAATCAGCCCCAGCATTTT.

The V gene is TRBV11-1, the J gene TRBJ2-3; 7 bases match TRBD1. Germline-derived CDR1 and CDR2 are SGHAT and FQDESV (reference sequence). The V gene end was trimmed by 8 bases and the J gene end by 6 bases; junction bases not matched to a gene: 14. There are 15 residues in the CDR3. CDR3 coding DNA: TGTGCCAGCGCTTTTCTTACAGGGGCTGCGGATACGCAGTATTTT. Translated: CASAFLTGAADTQYF.

V gene TRBV30 combines with J gene TRBJ2-3; a weak D match, TRBD1 (5 bases). The CDR3 is 12 residues long. Germline CDR1 reads GTSNPN; CDR2 reads SVGIG (reference sequence). V lost 5 bases, J lost 6 bases, and 12 bases lay in between. The CDR3 DNA reads as TGTGCCTGGTCAGGGATTCTCGATACGCAGTATTTT. Translated, it gives CAWSGILDTQYF.

The CDR3 is CATQRGTGGIRTDTQYF. CDR3 DNA: TGTGCCACCCAAAGGGGTACAGGGGGGATTAGGACAGATACGCAGTATTTT. The genes are TRBV25-1 and TRBJ2-3, with 8 bases identical to TRBD1. V shed 10 bases, J shed 3 bases, and the junction held 18 bases outside the gene matches. The germline V gene has CDR1 MGHDK and CDR2 SYGVNS. The CDR3 has 17 amino acids.

A few counts support this clone. This chain joins TRBV9 and TRBJ2-6; 8 nucleotides match TRBD1. CDR1 SGDLS and CDR2 YYNGEE come from the germline V gene. The CDR3 is made up of 19 amino acids. V trimming: 0 bases; J trimming: 0 bases; junction bases outside the gene matches: 8. CDR3 loop: CASSVDSGGWGSGANVLTF. CDR3 bases: TGTGCCAGCAGCGTAGATTCAGGGGGCTGGGGCTCTGGGGCCAACGTCCTGACTTTC.

Only a few counts were recorded for this clone. This sequence joins TRBV5-8 and TRBJ1-2, with D hard to call. Germline V gene lookup returns CDR1 SGHTS and CDR2 YDEGEE. Trimming left V 0 bases short and J 5 bases short, with 14 bases between. The CDR3 totals 15 residues. The CDR3 here is CASSLEYPMRYGYTF. DNA for the CDR3: TGTGCCAGCAGCTTGGAATACCCGATGAGATATGGCTACACCTTC. The full variable domain, with the rest looked up from reference TRBV5-8 and TRBJ1-2, is EAGVTQSPTHLIKTRGQQATLRCSPISGHTSVYWYQQALGLGLQFLLWYDEGEERNRGNFPPRFSGRQFPNYSSELNVNALELEDSALYLCASSLEYPMRYGYTFGSGTRLTVV.

J is TRBJ2-7 and V is TRBV19; TRBD2 agrees at 9 bases. Germline CDR1 is LNHDA and CDR2 is SQIVND (reference sequence). Trimming took 8 bases from V and 3 from J; bases not matched to a gene: 8. The CDR3 is 14 amino acids. The CDR3 spells CASSWGSGSYEQYF. The CDR3 bases are TGTGCCAGTTCCTGGGGTAGCGGGAGCTACGAGCAGTACTTC.

V usage is TRBV7-9 and J usage is TRBJ2-2; D perhaps matches TRBD1 (5 bases). The V end lost 1 base, the J end lost 2 bases, and 11 bases lay between the germline ends. CDR1 and CDR2 from the germline V gene are SEHNR and FQNEAQ (reference sequence). There are 16 residues in the CDR3. This chain's CDR3 is CASSLVPGRNTGELFF. The CDR3 region has the DNA TGTGCCAGCAGCTTAGTACCAGGGCGAAACACCGGGGAGCTGTTTTTT. Supplemented by reference TRBV7-9 and TRBJ2-2, the full variable domain reads DTGVSQNPRHKITKRGQNVTFRCDPISEHNRLYWYRQTLGQGPEFLTYFQNEAQLEKSRLLSDRFSAERPKGSFSTLEIQRTEQGDSAMYLCASSLVPGRNTGELFFGEGSRLTVL.

This clone came up a few times. The chain uses TRBV27 and TRBJ2-1, with TRBD2 as a possible D gene (6 bases). From germline, CDR1 is MNHEY and CDR2 SMNVEV (reference sequence). This CDR3 has 13 residues. Trimming shortened V by 9 bases and J by 7 bases, and 16 bases separated the two germline ends. The CDR3 loop reads CASEEAGGNEQFF. The CDR3 DNA follows: TGTGCCAGTGAGGAGGCTGGGGGGAATGAGCAGTTCTTC.

V and J are TRBV30 and TRBJ2-1; D ambiguous. From germline, CDR1 is GTSNPN and CDR2 SVGIG (reference sequence). The ends were cut back, 0 bases at V and 5 bases at J, with 8 bases in the middle. The CDR3 loop spans 13 amino acids. The CDR3 protein is CAWSVLVDNEQFF. CDR3 in DNA: TGTGCCTGGAGTGTACTGGTCGACAATGAGCAGTTCTTC.

This clone was observed once. The J gene is TRBJ1-6, the V gene TRBV29-1; D gene unclear. The CDR3 extends over 14 amino acids. Germline V gene lookup returns CDR1 SQVTM and CDR2 ANQGSEA. The germline V and J ends were trimmed by 4 bases and 10 bases, with 17 bases remaining between them. The CDR3 DNA reads as TGCAGCGTTGGGGTCGCAGGAGGAGGGTCACCCCTCCACTTT. This codes for CSVGVAGGGSPLHF.

The J gene is TRBJ2-1, the V gene TRBV14; 8 positions match TRBD2. CDR3 length equals 20 residues. Germline V gene sequence: CDR1 SGHDN, CDR2 FVKESK. With V trimmed by 1 base and J by 7 bases, 21 bases remained unmatched. The DNA of the CDR3 is TGTGCCAGCAGCCAAGGAAGGAGGGGGTTTCTAGCGGGTATGAGGAATGAGCAGTTCTTC. Residues: CASSQGRRGFLAGMRNEQFF. The variable domain in full, with the rest retrieved from reference TRBV14 and TRBJ2-1, is EAGVTQFPSHSVIEKGQTVTLRCDPISGHDNLYWYRRVMGKEIKFLLHFVKESKQDESGMPNNRFLAERTGGTYSTLKVQPAELEDSGVYFCASSQGRRGFLAGMRNEQFFGPGTRLTVL.

The chain couples TRBV9 to TRBJ2-1, with 9 bases lining up with TRBD2. The CDR3 is 17 residues long. V dropped 3 bases and J dropped 0; count of bases not matched to a gene: 7. Germline V lookup: CDR1 SGDLS, CDR2 YYNGEE. CDR3 loop: CASSARISGSSYNEQFF. Written as DNA, the CDR3 is TGTGCCAGCAGCGCCCGGATTAGCGGGAGCTCCTACAATGAGCAGTTCTTC. Combining the CDR3 with reference TRBV9 and TRBJ2-1 gives the whole variable domain DSGVTQTPKHLITATGQRVTLRCSPRSGDLSVYWYQQSLDQGLQFLIQYYNGEERAKGNILERFSAQQFPDLHSELNLSSLELGDSALYFCASSARISGSSYNEQFFGPGTRLTVL.